Described below is a single TCR beta chain sequence and its context. Its specificity is unknown. This CDR3 contains 11 residues. The germline CDR1 and CDR2 sequences are DFQATT and SNEGSKA (reference sequence). V lost 6 bases, J lost 6 bases, and 10 bases lay in between. These data originate in a study of T cell repertoires in cytomegalovirus infection. Study-wide background: Based on public TCR beta signatures, there were indications of CMV infection and of a matching HLA type.

One entry per CDR3 protein results from TCRdb running MiXCR on the reads. This repertoire shows approximately 250,000 distinct CDR3 sequences, approximately 6.7% found once; its top ten account for under 7.5%. Points from the study as a whole: CMV-specific HLA-C-restricted TCR beta clonotypes dominated the ex vivo response. The cumulative frequency of public TCR beta families distinguished individuals who carried CMV together with the relevant HLA.

The V and J genes are TRBV20-1 and TRBJ2-3; perhaps TRBD1 as D (5 bases). The sequencing sample was made of PBMCs. The source of this sequence is a human donor in good health (CMV status not recorded). Some clones in this sample may be carry-over from other donors' samples. CDR3 amino acids: CSARWGDTQYF. The CDR3 coding sequence is TGCAGTGCCCGTTGGGGCGATACGCAGTATTTT.